Shown below are 29 T cell receptor beta chains from a single sample sequenced in a study of T-cell memory formation after mild COVID-19. TCRdb independently ran MiXCR on the 5' RACE reads; one entry per CDR3 protein. The sample holds fewer than 140,000 distinct CDR3 sequences, around 11% seen once. The specimen was PBMCs or a T cell subset sorted from them (not recorded which). These receptors originate from an adult woman who had mild COVID-19 (a few samples of this study predate the infection). Cell type and time point are not known.

This chain connects TRBV20-1 to TRBJ1-2, with TRBD1 identical over 9 bases. The CDR3 sequence is 15 residues long. Germline values: CDR1 DFQATT, CDR2 SNEGSKA (reference sequence). V trimming: 7 bases; J trimming: 0 bases; junction bases outside the gene matches: 9. Here the CDR3 reads CSVKDRGIPNYGYTF. The CDR3 nucleotides are TGCAGTGTCAAGGACAGGGGTATACCTAACTATGGCTACACCTTC.

The chain combines TRBV7-9 with TRBJ2-3; TRBD2 matches at 10 bases. CDR3 length equals 15 residues. Germline V gene sequence: CDR1 SEHNR, CDR2 FQNEAQ (reference sequence). The ends lost 1 base at V and 5 bases at J; junction bases unmatched: 3. The CDR3 region is CASSLVPSGGDTQYF. Written as DNA, the CDR3 is TGTGCCAGCAGCTTAGTTCCTAGCGGGGGAGATACGCAGTATTTT.

The CDR3 bases are TGCGCCAGCAGCCTGACTAGCGGGGCTACATCGGATACGCAGTATTTT. Its protein product is CASSLTSGATSDTQYF. This sequence joins TRBV4-1 and TRBJ2-3; 11 nucleotides match TRBD2. CDR3 length: 16 residues. Germline values: CDR1 MGHRA, CDR2 YSYEKL. The ends lost 4 bases at V and 6 bases at J; junction bases unmatched: 9.

This clonotype has a handful of counts. The chain joins TRBV12-5 to TRBJ2-1, with TRBD2 matching 8 bases. V lost 7 bases, J lost 1 base, and 9 bases stayed unmatched. The CDR3 length is 16 residues. Looked up from germline, CDR1 is LGHNT and CDR2 is FRNRAP. In DNA form, the CDR3 reads TGTGCTAGTGATACCCTACTAGCGGCTTCCTACAATGAGCAGTTCTTC. It is translated as CASDTLLAASYNEQFF.

This chain joins TRBV5-6 and TRBJ2-7; D tentatively reads TRBD1 or TRBD2 (5 bases each). Germline CDR1 and CDR2: SGHDT and YYEEEE. The length of the CDR3 is 15 residues. Trimming removed 1 base at V and 2 bases at J, with 13 bases between. DNA of the CDR3: TGTGCCAGCAGCTTGAGAGGGACGGAGACCTACGAGCAGTACTTC. Translated, it gives CASSLRGTETYEQYF.

This clonotype has more than one count but fewer than ten. The rearrangement joins TRBV24-1 to TRBJ1-1, with TRBD1 matching over 11 bases. J gave up 4 bases and V 7 bases, and 4 bases lay outside the gene matches. Germline V CDR1 and CDR2: KGHDR, SFDVKD. The CDR3 is 14 residues long. This CDR3 is CATRDRGQGTEAFF. CDR3 nucleotides: TGTGCCACCAGGGACAGGGGGCAGGGCACTGAAGCTTTCTTT.

This clonotype has a handful of counts. The rearrangement uses TRBV6-5 and TRBJ2-1, with D possibly matching TRBD1 (6 bases). Per the germline V gene, CDR1 is MNHEY and CDR2 is SVGAGI. This CDR3 has 13 residues. V was trimmed by 2 bases and J by 7 bases, leaving 9 bases between them. CDR3 protein: CASSYRGTNEQFF. Written as DNA, the CDR3 is TGTGCCAGCAGTTACCGAGGGACAAATGAGCAGTTCTTC.

The chain couples TRBV24-1 to TRBJ2-3, with TRBD1 matching over 10 bases. This CDR3 contains 13 residues. Germline lookup yields CDR1 KGHDR and CDR2 SFDVKD. Trimming took 7 bases from V and 6 from J; bases not matched to a gene: 3. CDR3 sequence (DNA): TGTGCCACCAGGGGACAGGGGTCGGATACGCAGTATTTT. Amino acids: CATRGQGSDTQYF.

This sequence joins TRBV6-5 and TRBJ2-7; no clear D. The CDR3 totals 13 residues. V lost 8 bases and J 0 bases, leaving 11 bases between the germline ends. Looked up from germline, CDR1 is MNHEY and CDR2 is SVGAGI. CDR3 in DNA: TGTGCCAGCTGGGCAGGAATCTCCTACGAGCAGTACTTC. As protein: CASWAGISYEQYF.

This clonotype was counted only a few times. The J gene is TRBJ2-1, the V gene TRBV7-9; 13 positions match TRBD2. Germline V CDR1 and CDR2: SEHNR, FQNEAQ (reference sequence). The CDR3 runs to 15 residues. V dropped 1 base and J dropped 8; count of bases not matched to a gene: 2. The CDR3 DNA reads as TGTGCCAGCAGCTTAGGACTAGCGGGGGGCGATGAGCAGTTCTTC. It yields the protein CASSLGLAGGDEQFF.

The V call is TRBV9, the J call TRBJ2-1; D possibly corresponds to TRBD2 (7 bases). With 0 bases removed from V and 5 bases from J, the gap between germline ends came to 12 bases. This CDR3 comprises 15 residues. Germline values: CDR1 SGDLS, CDR2 YYNGEE. In DNA, the CDR3 is TGTGCCAGCAGCGTAGGTGGGGGGGCAAACAATGAGCAGTTCTTC. Amino acids: CASSVGGGANNEQFF.

This clonotype has ten or more counts. V is TRBV7-8 and J is TRBJ2-1, with 7 bases identical to TRBD2. V lost 4 bases and J lost 9; bases outside the gene matches: 0. This CDR3 has 11 amino acids. Per germline, CDR1 SGHVS and CDR2 FQNEAQ. The CDR3 here is CASSWGGEQFF. CDR3 DNA sequence: TGTGCCAGCAGCTGGGGGGGTGAGCAGTTCTTC. Using reference TRBV7-8 and TRBJ2-1 for the parts outside the CDR3, the full variable domain is GAGVSQSPRYKVAKRGQDVALRCDPISGHVSLFWYQQALGQGPEFLTYFQNEAQLDKSGLPSDRFFAERPEGSVSTLKIQRTQQEDSAVYLCASSWGGEQFFGPGTRLTVL.

This chain links TRBV5-1 with TRBJ2-1; 7 bases map to TRBD2. The germline CDR1 and CDR2 sequences are SGHRS and YFSETQ. V lost 4 bases to trimming and J lost 5 bases; unmatched junction nucleotides: 9. The CDR3 length is 15 residues. Here the CDR3 reads CASSHEWDYDNEQFF. The CDR3 region has the DNA TGCGCCAGCAGCCATGAGTGGGACTATGACAATGAGCAGTTCTTC.

This clonotype was detected only a few times. The rearrangement uses TRBV4-3 and TRBJ2-3; D is undetermined. The germline gives CDR1 LGHNA, CDR2 YSLEER. V lost 0 bases to trimming and J lost 0 bases, with 13 bases between them. This CDR3 comprises 17 residues. The CDR3 DNA reads as TGCGCCAGCAGCCAAGAGAACGGCGATCCTAGCACAGATACGCAGTATTTT. Translated: CASSQENGDPSTDTQYF.

This clonotype came up a few times. This sequence joins TRBV5-6 and TRBJ1-3, with unresolved D. V lost 0 bases, J lost 8 bases, and 12 bases lay in between. Germline CDR1 and CDR2: SGHDT and YYEEEE. CDR3 length equals 14 residues. CDR3: CASSLANAGYTIYF. The CDR3 nucleotides are TGTGCCAGCAGCTTGGCCAACGCGGGTTACACCATATATTTT. The variable domain in full, with the rest retrieved from reference TRBV5-6 and TRBJ1-3, is DAGVTQSPTHLIKTRGQQVTLRCSPKSGHDTVSWYQQALGQGPQFIFQYYEEEERQRGNFPDRFSGHQFPNYSSELNVNALLLGDSALYLCASSLANAGYTIYFGEGSWLTVV.

This clonotype was recorded a few times. The rearrangement uses TRBV20-1 and TRBJ2-7, with 10 bases fitting TRBD1. Germline V gene sequence: CDR1 DFQATT, CDR2 SNEGSKA (reference sequence). The CDR3 is 11 residues long. V trimming: 7 bases; J trimming: 5 bases; junction bases outside the gene matches: 2. The CDR3 sequence: CSGGQGNEQYF. CDR3 in DNA: TGCAGTGGGGGACAGGGGAACGAGCAGTACTTC.

Remarks on this clonotype: A read error may account for a junction end that differs from germline. In DNA, the CDR3 is TGTGCCTGGACTCTGGGGGGACTCCAGAAATTT. Residues: CAWTLGGLQKF. The gene calls are TRBV30 and TRBJ1-1; possibly TRBD1 for D (5 bases). This CDR3 contains 11 residues. Germline lookup yields CDR1 GTSNPN and CDR2 SVGIG (reference sequence).

This clonotype occurred a few times. This rearrangement joins TRBV6-2 or TRBV6-3 to TRBJ2-7; the D is unclear. This CDR3 spans 11 amino acids. V lost 2 bases to trimming and J lost 5 bases, with 4 bases between them. Germline CDR1 MNHEY, CDR2 SVGEGT. The CDR3 DNA is TGTGCCAGCAGTTACATGGACGAGCAGTACTTC. Protein: CASSYMDEQYF.

This rearrangement joins TRBV6-5 to TRBJ2-1; 9 bases map to TRBD2. Germline CDR1 and CDR2: MNHEY and SVGAGI. J lost 6 bases, V lost 6 bases, and 9 bases had no gene match. The length of the CDR3 is 15 residues. The DNA of the CDR3 is TGTGCCAGCAGCTTTAGCGGGGGCCGGAGCAATGAGCAGTTCTTC. The encoded protein is CASSFSGGRSNEQFF.

The CDR3 DNA reads as TGTGCCAGCAGTTTGGTTAGCGGGGTCGTTGAGCAGTTCTTC. Its translation: CASSLVSGVVEQFF. The chain has TRBV12-3 or TRBV12-4 and TRBJ2-1; 8 positions agree with TRBD2. Losses at the gene ends were 3 bases for V and 9 bases for J; bases not matched to a gene: 7. The CDR3 is 14 residues long.

There are a few counts of this clonotype. V gene TRBV29-1 combines with J gene TRBJ1-4; 9 bases agree with TRBD1. This CDR3 comprises 13 residues. V trimming: 6 bases; J trimming: 7 bases; junction bases outside the gene matches: 6. Germline assignment: CDR1 SQVTM and CDR2 ANQGSEA. The CDR3 region is CSVPGQGVEKLFF. DNA of the CDR3: TGCAGCGTCCCGGGACAGGGTGTTGAAAAACTGTTTTTT.

This clonotype has just a few counts. The chain links TRBV12-3 or TRBV12-4 to TRBJ2-3; 9 positions agree with TRBD1. This CDR3 is 15 amino acids long. The ends lost 6 bases at V and 3 bases at J; junction bases unmatched: 7. The CDR3 region is CASSGGQGGTDTQYF. CDR3 nucleotide sequence: TGTGCCAGCAGCGGGGGACAGGGTGGGACAGATACGCAGTATTTT.

In its sample, this clonotype was seen many times. V is TRBV7-8 and J is TRBJ2-7; 7 bases map to TRBD2. This CDR3 comprises 14 residues. The V and J ends lost 4 bases and 3 bases, in that order; junction bases with no gene match: 6. Looked up from germline, CDR1 is SGHVS and CDR2 is FQNEAQ. This chain's CDR3 is CASSSFGLVYEQYF. CDR3 bases: TGTGCCAGCAGCTCCTTCGGACTAGTCTACGAGCAGTACTTC.

This clonotype was counted at least ten times. CDR3 residues: CASSPYSPDTDFSTGELFF. In DNA form, the CDR3 reads TGTGCCAGCAGCCCGTATTCGCCCGATACGGACTTTTCTACCGGGGAGCTGTTTTTT. V and J are TRBV7-3 and TRBJ2-2; possible D gene TRBD2, 5 bases. The CDR3 totals 19 residues. The germline CDR1 and CDR2 sequences are SGHTA and FQGTGA. V gave up 5 bases and J gave up 5 bases, with 27 bases separating them. Using reference TRBV7-3 and TRBJ2-2 for the parts outside the CDR3, the full variable domain is GAGVSQTPSNKVTEKGKYVELRCDPISGHTALYWYRQSLGQGPEFLIYFQGTGAADDSGLPNDRFFAVRPEGSVSTLKIQRTERGDSAVYLCASSPYSPDTDFSTGELFFGEGSRLTVL.

This clonotype was observed a handful of times. The chain employs TRBV7-8 and TRBJ1-6; D remains ambiguous. The CDR3 loop spans 11 amino acids. V gave up 5 bases and J gave up 10 bases, with 6 bases separating them. Germline V CDR1 and CDR2: SGHVS, FQNEAQ. CDR3 residues: CASSQDSPLHF. The DNA for the CDR3 is TGTGCCAGCAGCCAGGACTCACCCCTCCACTTT.

Only a few counts were recorded for this clonotype. This chain connects TRBV7-2 to TRBJ2-1, with TRBD2 matching 8 bases. The CDR3 covers 16 residues. Germline V gene sequence: CDR1 SGHTA, CDR2 FQGNSA. The J segment lost 4 bases and the V segment lost 7 bases, leaving 12 bases of the junction unmatched. The CDR3 nucleotides read TGTGCCAGCATTCCGGAGGGGACTAGTGGGTACAATGAGCAGTTCTTC. Amino acids: CASIPEGTSGYNEQFF.

This clonotype was counted a few times. This chain links TRBV24-1 with TRBJ1-5; 9 bases are shared with TRBD1. The CDR3 has 16 amino acids. The V gene's germline CDR1 is KGHDR and CDR2 SFDVKD. V gave up 3 bases and J gave up 3 bases; unmatched junction bases: 5. In DNA, the CDR3 is TGTGCCACCAGTGATGGGGACAGGGAATACAATCAGCCCCAGCATTTT. Protein product: CATSDGDREYNQPQHF.

The sample holds many counts of this clonotype. The chain uses TRBV15 and TRBJ2-2; D might be TRBD2 (5 bases). Germline CDR1 is LNHNV and CDR2 is YYDKDF (reference sequence). The CDR3 has 15 residues. Trimming shortened V by 4 bases and J by 2 bases, and 11 bases separated the two germline ends. This chain's CDR3 is CATSIEGINTGELFF. The CDR3 nucleotides are TGTGCCACCAGCATTGAGGGTATTAACACCGGGGAGCTGTTTTTT.

This clonotype has more than one count but fewer than ten. V and J are TRBV27 and TRBJ1-1; possible D gene TRBD1, 6 bases. CDR3 length: 14 residues. CDR1 is MNHEY and CDR2 is SMNVEV in the germline V gene (reference sequence). Between the trimmed V and J ends, which lost 2 bases and 6 bases, there was a span of 13 bases. CDR3 residues: CASSLGGGHAEAFF. In DNA form, the CDR3 reads TGTGCCAGCAGTTTAGGCGGGGGGCACGCTGAAGCTTTCTTT.